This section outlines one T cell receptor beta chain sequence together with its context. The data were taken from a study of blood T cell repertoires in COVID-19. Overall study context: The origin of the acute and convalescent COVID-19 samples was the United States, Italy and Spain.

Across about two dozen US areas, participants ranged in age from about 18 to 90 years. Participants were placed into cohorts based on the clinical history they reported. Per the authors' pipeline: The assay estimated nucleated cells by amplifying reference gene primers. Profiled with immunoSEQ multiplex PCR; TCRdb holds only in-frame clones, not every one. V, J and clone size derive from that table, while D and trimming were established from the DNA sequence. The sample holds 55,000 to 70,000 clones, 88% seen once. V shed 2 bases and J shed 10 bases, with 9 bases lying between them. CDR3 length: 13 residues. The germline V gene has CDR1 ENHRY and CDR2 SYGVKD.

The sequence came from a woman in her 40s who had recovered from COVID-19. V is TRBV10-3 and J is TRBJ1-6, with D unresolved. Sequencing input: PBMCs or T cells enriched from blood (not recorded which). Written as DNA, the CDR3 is TGTGCCATCAGTGAGACGGGAGCGTCACCCCTCCACTTT. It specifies CAISETGASPLHF.